This T cell receptor (beta chain) was sequenced for a study of shared clonotypes between healthy human individuals. Produced via immunoSEQ multiplex PCR; TCRdb's table is partial and in-frame only. This sample has 950,000 to 1,300,000 clones; roughly 80% occur once, and the top ten carry roughly 1.4%. The junction had 12 bases not matched to a gene; V was cut back by 5 bases and J by 1 base. Germline CDR1 LNHDA, CDR2 SQIVND (reference sequence). This CDR3 has 17 amino acids. V usage is TRBV19 and J usage is TRBJ1-1; 8 bases fit TRBD1. The sequenced sample consisted of memory CD4+ T cells sorted from blood. This sample's subset: CD45RA-negative fraction. The TCR originated in a man aged 18 to 30 in good health. CDR3 sequence (DNA): TGTGCCAGTAGTCGGCAGGGGGCGAGGACAACGAACACTGAAGCTTTCTTT. Translating gives CASSRQGARTTNTEAFF.